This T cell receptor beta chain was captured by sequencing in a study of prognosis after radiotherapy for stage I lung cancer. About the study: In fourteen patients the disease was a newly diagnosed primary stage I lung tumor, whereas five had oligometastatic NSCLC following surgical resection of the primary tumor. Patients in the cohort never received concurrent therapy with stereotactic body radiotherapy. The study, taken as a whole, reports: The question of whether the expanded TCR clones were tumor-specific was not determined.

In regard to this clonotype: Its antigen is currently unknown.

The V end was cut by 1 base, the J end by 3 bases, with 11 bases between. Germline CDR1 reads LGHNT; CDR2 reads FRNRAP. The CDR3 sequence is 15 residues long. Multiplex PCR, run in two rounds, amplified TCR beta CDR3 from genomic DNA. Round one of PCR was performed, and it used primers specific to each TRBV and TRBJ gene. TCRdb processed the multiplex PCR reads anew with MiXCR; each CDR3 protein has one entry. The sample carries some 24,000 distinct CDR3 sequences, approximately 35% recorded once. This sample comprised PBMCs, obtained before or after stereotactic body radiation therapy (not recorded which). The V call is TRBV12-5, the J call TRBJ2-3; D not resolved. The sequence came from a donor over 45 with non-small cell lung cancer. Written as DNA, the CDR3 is TGTGCTAGTGGTTTGGGTCTTATTGGGACAGATACGCAGTATTTT. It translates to CASGLGLIGTDTQYF. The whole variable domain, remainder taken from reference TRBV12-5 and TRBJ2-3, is DARVTQTPRHKVTEMGQEVTMRCQPILGHNTVFWYRQTMMQGLELLAYFRNRAPLDDSGMPKDRFSAEMPDATLATLKIQPSEPRDSAVYFCASGLGLIGTDTQYFGPGTRLTVL.